Below are 21 T cell receptor beta chains sequenced from a single sample in a study of blood T cell repertoires in COVID-19. The data were produced by immunoSEQ multiplex PCR, yet TCRdb's version contains in-frame clones alone and is incomplete. The table shows approximately 270,000 clones, with just under 90% occurring only once. Sequencing used PBMCs or T cells enriched from blood (not recorded which). All receptors derive from a woman in her twenties or thirties with acute COVID-19.

The chain has TRBV27 and TRBJ2-7; 11 bases are a match to TRBD2. V shed 2 bases, J shed 7 bases, and the junction held 7 bases outside the gene matches. This CDR3 is 15 amino acids long. The germline V gene has CDR1 MNHEY and CDR2 SMNVEV (reference sequence). The CDR3 here is CASSLTSSGRTEQYF. CDR3 in DNA: TGTGCCAGCAGTTTAACATCTAGCGGGAGGACTGAGCAGTACTTC.

This clone was observed a few times. This chain joins TRBV6-5 and TRBJ2-1; 8 bases are a match to TRBD2. J was trimmed by 2 bases and V by 4 bases; bases with no gene match: 7. Germline V CDR1 and CDR2: MNHEY, SVGAGI. This CDR3 has 16 residues. The DNA for the CDR3 is TGTGCCAGCAGTTCCAAGCGGGAGAAGGCCTACAATGAGCAGTTCTTC. It is translated as CASSSKREKAYNEQFF.

The chain is built from TRBV27 and TRBJ2-1; 8 bases match TRBD2. The V segment lost 5 bases and the J segment 4 bases; nucleotides outside the gene matches: 16. Germline CDR1 reads MNHEY; CDR2 reads SMNVEV (reference sequence). This CDR3 contains 18 residues. CDR3 DNA: TGTGCCAGCAGTCCCCACGGCGATACTAGCGGAAGATACAATGAGCAGTTCTTC. Its protein is CASSPHGDTSGRYNEQFF.

The V and J genes are TRBV6-5 and TRBJ2-2; possible D gene TRBD1, 5 bases. CDR3 length: 15 residues. The ends were cut back, 2 bases at V and 0 bases at J, with 7 bases in the middle. The germline CDR1 and CDR2 sequences are MNHEY and SVGAGI. The CDR3 sequence is CASSYADTNTGELFF. CDR3 bases: TGTGCCAGCAGTTACGCGGACACGAACACCGGGGAGCTGTTTTTT.

This chain connects TRBV7-7 to TRBJ2-3; weak D call: TRBD1 (6 bases). Germline V gene data show CDR1 as SSHAT and CDR2 as FNYEAQ (reference sequence). The CDR3 sequence is 13 residues long. Trimming took off 1 base at V and 5 bases at J, with 7 bases between the two ends. This CDR3 is CASSLVTGDTQYF. In nucleotides, the CDR3 is TGTGCCAGCAGCTTAGTGACAGGAGATACGCAGTATTTT.

The J gene is TRBJ1-1, the V gene TRBV11-1; a weak D match, TRBD1 (5 bases). Germline-derived CDR1 and CDR2 are SGHAT and FQDESV (reference sequence). V lost 1 base to trimming and J lost 8 bases, with 17 bases between them. The CDR3 is 15 residues long. In DNA form, the CDR3 reads TGTGCCAGCAGCTTAGGTCTGACAGAATCGGCGGAAGCTTTCTTT. Translation gives CASSLGLTESAEAFF.

For the CDR3, the DNA is TGCGCCAGCAGCCCTGGGGACAGGGGTTCGGGAAACACCATATATTTT. Amino acids: CASSPGDRGSGNTIYF. The V and J genes are TRBV5-1 and TRBJ1-3; 10 bases align to TRBD1. This CDR3 comprises 16 residues. Germline loops: CDR1 SGHRS, CDR2 YFSETQ. J gave up 4 bases and V 4 bases, and 8 bases lay outside the gene matches.

The rearrangement links TRBV29-1 to TRBJ2-3, with 8 nucleotides matching TRBD1. The CDR3 runs to 14 residues. After removal of 6 bases from V and 2 bases from J, the junction contained 7 bases not matched to a gene. Germline V gives CDR1 SQVTM, CDR2 ANQGSEA. This CDR3 reads CSVVRGPNTDTQYF. The CDR3 DNA sequence: TGCAGCGTGGTCAGGGGGCCAAACACAGATACGCAGTATTTT.

The genes are TRBV24-1 and TRBJ2-3; 13 nucleotides agree with TRBD2. The J segment lost 4 bases and the V segment lost 4 bases, leaving 13 bases of the junction unmatched. This CDR3 spans 19 amino acids. The germline CDR1 and CDR2 sequences are KGHDR and SFDVKD. This CDR3 is CATSDNGLAGVVRPDTQYF. CDR3 DNA: TGTGCCACCAGTGACAACGGACTAGCGGGAGTTGTTCGTCCAGATACGCAGTATTTT.

The chain employs TRBV7-6 and TRBJ2-7; 7 bases agree with TRBD2. V dropped 0 bases and J dropped 0; count of bases not matched to a gene: 2. Germline V gene lookup returns CDR1 SGHVS and CDR2 FNYEAQ. The CDR3 spans 15 residues. Written as DNA, the CDR3 is TGTGCCAGCAGCTTAGCGGGAGGGACCTCCTACGAGCAGTACTTC. It codes for CASSLAGGTSYEQYF.

The J gene is TRBJ2-7, the V gene TRBV18, with 8 bases that match TRBD1. The trim removed 5 bases at V and 5 bases at J, leaving 5 bases unmatched. Germline V gene sequence: CDR1 KGHSH, CDR2 LQKENI. The CDR3 spans 13 residues. As DNA, the CDR3 is TGTGCCAGCTCAAAGGACAGGGCTCACGAGCAGTACTTC. Translation gives CASSKDRAHEQYF.

The V call is TRBV3-1 (or the pseudogene TRBV3-2), the J call TRBJ2-3; tentative D call: TRBD1 (6 bases). Germline values: CDR1 LGHDT, CDR2 YNNKEL (reference sequence). V dropped 0 bases and J dropped 0 bases, with 10 bases sitting between them. This CDR3 is built from 16 residues. CDR3 amino acids: CASSQEGGISTDTQYF. The CDR3 DNA reads TGTGCCAGCAGCCAAGAAGGGGGAATAAGCACAGATACGCAGTATTTT.

The chain is built from TRBV25-1 and TRBJ2-4; possible D gene TRBD2, 6 bases. Per germline, CDR1 MGHDK and CDR2 SYGVNS. The CDR3 totals 14 residues. V was clipped by 5 bases and J by 5 bases, with 13 bases between them. The CDR3 DNA reads as TGTGCCAGCAGTCACCCGGGAGTCGAAAACATTCAGTACTTC. Protein sequence: CASSHPGVENIQYF. Based on the CDR3 plus reference TRBV25-1 and TRBJ2-4, the full variable domain is EADIYQTPRYLVIGTGKKITLECSQTMGHDKMYWYQQDPGMELHLIHYSYGVNSTEKGDLSSESTVSRIRTEHFPLTLESARPSHTSQYLCASSHPGVENIQYFGAGTRLSVL.

The genes are TRBV3-1 (or the pseudogene TRBV3-2) and TRBJ2-2, with D maybe TRBD2 (7 bases). The CDR3 is 15 amino acids. Germline values: CDR1 LGHDT, CDR2 YNNKEL (reference sequence). Trimming took 7 bases from V and 0 from J, leaving 12 bases between them. CDR3: CASKGGPTNTGELFF. For the CDR3, the DNA is TGTGCCAGCAAGGGGGGGCCCACGAACACCGGGGAGCTGTTTTTT.

This clone occurred once. This rearrangement joins TRBV28 to TRBJ2-7, with 9 bases matching TRBD1. CDR1 and CDR2 from the germline V gene are MDHEN and SYDVKM. J gave up 4 bases and V 7 bases, and 5 bases lay outside the gene matches. The CDR3 length is 13 residues. CDR3 in DNA: TGTGCCAGCATGACGGGACAGGGTTACGAGCAGTACTTC. It specifies CASMTGQGYEQYF.

CDR3 bases: TGTGCCAGCAGTTTACGGGGTAGCGGTTACAATGAGCAGTTCTTC. Protein product: CASSLRGSGYNEQFF. This chain links TRBV28 with TRBJ2-1, with D perhaps TRBD2 (6 bases). The CDR3 sequence is 15 residues long. V lost 2 bases to trimming and J lost 4 bases, with 12 bases between them. The germline gives CDR1 MDHEN, CDR2 SYDVKM.

The rearrangement uses TRBV27 and TRBJ1-1; TRBD1 matches 8 bases. CDR1 and CDR2 from the germline V gene are MNHEY and SMNVEV (reference sequence). V was clipped by 3 bases and J by 0 bases; unmatched bases: 6. The CDR3 runs to 16 residues. The CDR3 DNA reads as TGTGCCAGCAGTTTTCTCGACAGGGGAGTGAACACTGAAGCTTTCTTT. It translates to CASSFLDRGVNTEAFF.

The sample holds one count of this clone. The J gene is TRBJ2-3, the V gene TRBV4-1, with a possible D match to TRBD2 (6 bases). V was pared by 0 bases and J by 0 bases, with 16 bases between. The CDR3 is made up of 18 amino acids. Per germline, CDR1 MGHRA and CDR2 YSYEKL. CDR3 in DNA: TGCGCCAGCAGCCAAGATCATTTCGGCGGGACTAGCACAGATACGCAGTATTTT. This encodes CASSQDHFGGTSTDTQYF.

The chain couples TRBV10-1 to TRBJ1-6; D is uncertain. This CDR3 has 14 residues. Trimming took off 3 bases at V and 9 bases at J, with 12 bases between the two ends. Germline V gene lookup returns CDR1 WNHNN and CDR2 SYGVQD (reference sequence). As DNA, the CDR3 is TGCGCCAGCAGTGAAGGGAGCGTGGGTTCACCCCTCCACTTT. This codes for CASSEGSVGSPLHF.

This clone was seen only once. The chain couples TRBV7-9 to TRBJ2-2; TRBD2 matches 12 bases. The germline CDR1 and CDR2 sequences are SEHNR and FQNEAQ (reference sequence). V dropped 2 bases and J dropped 4; count of bases not matched to a gene: 5. This CDR3 spans 17 amino acids. CDR3 nucleotide sequence: TGTGCCAGCAGCTTATCCCTGGGACTAGCGGGCACCGGGGAGCTGTTTTTT. This translates into CASSLSLGLAGTGELFF.

This sequence joins TRBV28 and TRBJ2-3, with D perhaps TRBD1 (6 bases). V shed 8 bases and J shed 4 bases, with 13 bases lying between them. CDR3 length: 13 amino acids. Germline V CDR1 and CDR2: MDHEN, SYDVKM. The CDR3 DNA sequence: TGTGCCAGCGAAAAGGACAGACCAGATACGCAGTATTTT. Protein sequence: CASEKDRPDTQYF.